The clone carrying this TCR beta chain was found many times. The target antigen is unknown. The entry originates in a study of Graves' ophthalmopathy and Graves' hyperthyroidism. Study conclusions and caveats: In blood appeared most of the expanded thyroid clonotypes whose frequency exceeded 0.001. Separation of ophthalmopathy from stable hyperthyroidism was achieved by a 13-signature model, at roughly 88% sensitivity and approximately 84% specificity. Ophthalmopathy progression predictions by the model showed about 72% specificity and 60% to 71% sensitivity.

CDR3 size: 12 residues. The germline V gene has CDR1 SQVTM and CDR2 ANQGSEA. With V trimmed by 1 base and J by 7 bases, 1 base remained unmatched. The TCR beta CDR3 regions underwent amplification from RNA transcripts. The first round was an RT-PCR with HTBI primers, and the second round was a multiplex PCR. One entry per CDR3 protein, called by TCRdb with MiXCR from the multiplex PCR reads. The profile shows hundreds of thousands of distinct CDR3 sequences, roughly 21% of them singletons. Among the exclusions were patients with other autoimmune diseases, uncontrolled infections, pregnancy or lactation.

Source material: peripheral blood. This TCR was sampled from a woman in her late teens or twenties with stable Graves' hyperthyroidism. The chain uses TRBV29-1 and TRBJ2-5; TRBD1 matches at 9 bases. The CDR3: CSVEGTGVTQYF. The CDR3 bases are TGCAGCGTTGAAGGGACAGGGGTGACCCAGTACTTC.